These 10 T cell receptor beta chains came from one sample sequenced in a study of blood T cell repertoires in COVID-19. Profiled with immunoSEQ multiplex PCR; TCRdb holds only in-frame clones, not every one. The table has 250,000 to 300,000 clones, about 89% seen once. Specimen: peripheral blood. The receptor set was obtained from a woman aged 60 to 75 with acute or convalescent COVID-19.

This chain joins TRBV7-9 and TRBJ2-3; D possibly corresponds to TRBD2 (6 bases). V lost 1 base and J lost 0, with 11 bases in between. Germline CDR1 and CDR2: SEHNR and FQNEAQ (reference sequence). This CDR3 has 16 residues. CDR3 residues: CASSLGLRGSTDTQYF. DNA of the CDR3: TGTGCCAGCAGCTTAGGACTGCGGGGAAGCACAGATACGCAGTATTTT. Full variable domain (remainder filled in from reference TRBV7-9 and TRBJ2-3): DTGVSQNPRHKITKRGQNVTFRCDPISEHNRLYWYRQTLGQGPEFLTYFQNEAQLEKSRLLSDRFSAERPKGSFSTLEIQRTEQGDSAMYLCASSLGLRGSTDTQYFGPGTRLTVL.

Comments on this clone: The identical CDR3 is also encoded by other nucleotide sequences in the sample. This chain links TRBV9 with TRBJ1-1, with 7 bases fitting TRBD1. Germline CDR1 reads SGDLS; CDR2 reads YYNGEE. There are 14 residues in the CDR3. J gave up 1 base and V 0 bases, and 0 bases lay outside the gene matches. This CDR3 reads CASSVGQGNTEAFF. In DNA, the CDR3 is TGTGCCAGCAGCGTAGGACAGGGGAACACTGAAGCTTTCTTT. Using reference TRBV9 and TRBJ1-1 for the parts outside the CDR3, the full variable domain is DSGVTQTPKHLITATGQRVTLRCSPRSGDLSVYWYQQSLDQGLQFLIQYYNGEERAKGNILERFSAQQFPDLHSELNLSSLELGDSALYFCASSVGQGNTEAFFGQGTRLTVV.

This chain links TRBV6-6 with TRBJ2-7, with TRBD1 matching 10 bases. V trimming: 4 bases; J trimming: 2 bases; junction bases outside the gene matches: 2. CDR3 length: 14 residues. Germline V gene lookup returns CDR1 MNHNY and CDR2 SVGAGI (reference sequence). In DNA, the CDR3 is TGTGCCAGCAGTTGGGACAGGGGCACCTACGAGCAGTACTTC. Translation gives CASSWDRGTYEQYF.

The V call is TRBV4-1, the J call TRBJ2-5, with TRBD2 matching over 16 bases. The V segment lost 2 bases and the J segment 5 bases; nucleotides outside the gene matches: 11. Looked up from germline, CDR1 is MGHRA and CDR2 is YSYEKL. The CDR3 extends over 19 amino acids. The CDR3 DNA is TGCGCCAGCAGCCAACGGAGGGCCGGGACTAGCGGGGGGGAGGAGACCCAGTACTTC. Its translation: CASSQRRAGTSGGEETQYF.

Only a few counts were recorded for this clone. This chain uses TRBV15 with TRBJ2-7; TRBD1 might be the D (5 bases). The CDR3 is made up of 14 amino acids. V gave up 1 base and J gave up 4 bases, with 11 bases separating them. From germline, CDR1 is LNHNV and CDR2 YYDKDF (reference sequence). The CDR3 sequence is CATSRGPSGYEQYF. For the CDR3, the DNA is TGTGCCACCAGCAGAGGTCCCTCAGGGTACGAGCAGTACTTC.

This chain joins TRBV11-2 and TRBJ2-7; the match to TRBD1 covers 7 bases. J gave up 3 bases and V 5 bases, and 10 bases lay outside the gene matches. This CDR3 region has 15 residues. Germline V gene sequence: CDR1 SGHAT, CDR2 FQNNGV. The CDR3: CASSRTQDRSYEQYF. In nucleotides, the CDR3 is TGTGCCAGCAGCCGCACCCAGGACAGGAGCTACGAGCAGTACTTC. Variable domain in full (rest from reference TRBV11-2 and TRBJ2-7): EAGVAQSPRYKIIEKRQSVAFWCNPISGHATLYWYQQILGQGPKLLIQFQNNGVVDDSQLPKDRFSAERLKGVDSTLKIQPAKLEDSAVYLCASSRTQDRSYEQYFGPGTRLTVT.

The chain carries TRBV28 and TRBJ1-1, with a possible D match to TRBD1 (6 bases). There are 15 residues in the CDR3. With 2 bases removed from V and 2 bases from J, the gap between germline ends came to 12 bases. Per germline, CDR1 MDHEN and CDR2 SYDVKM. The CDR3 spells CASSLAGALNTEAFF. The DNA of the CDR3 is TGTGCCAGCAGTTTAGCGGGGGCCCTTAACACTGAAGCTTTCTTT.

The chain combines TRBV27 with TRBJ1-4; possible D gene TRBD1, 6 bases. The CDR3 consists of 13 residues. V was pared by 10 bases and J by 3 bases, with 12 bases between. The germline V gene has CDR1 MNHEY and CDR2 SMNVEV (reference sequence). The DNA for the CDR3 is TGTGCCACTTCGGACAGATCTAATGAAAAACTGTTTTTT. This codes for CATSDRSNEKLFF.

This clone showed up just once. CDR3: CASSLGQNQPQHF. The CDR3 coding sequence is TGCGCCAGCAGCCTTGGGCAGAATCAGCCCCAGCATTTT. The J gene is TRBJ1-5, the V gene TRBV4-3; no definite D call. There are 13 residues in the CDR3. Germline values: CDR1 LGHNA, CDR2 YSLEER. Trimming shortened V by 4 bases and J by 4 bases, and 8 bases separated the two germline ends.

The genes are TRBV7-8 and TRBJ1-1; 7 bases match TRBD1. This CDR3 region has 15 residues. The V segment lost 5 bases and the J segment 5 bases; nucleotides outside the gene matches: 11. Germline V gives CDR1 SGHVS, CDR2 FQNEAQ. The CDR3 sequence: CASSPNRGRETEAFF. CDR3 nucleotide sequence: TGTGCCAGCAGCCCAAATAGGGGGCGAGAGACTGAAGCTTTCTTT.